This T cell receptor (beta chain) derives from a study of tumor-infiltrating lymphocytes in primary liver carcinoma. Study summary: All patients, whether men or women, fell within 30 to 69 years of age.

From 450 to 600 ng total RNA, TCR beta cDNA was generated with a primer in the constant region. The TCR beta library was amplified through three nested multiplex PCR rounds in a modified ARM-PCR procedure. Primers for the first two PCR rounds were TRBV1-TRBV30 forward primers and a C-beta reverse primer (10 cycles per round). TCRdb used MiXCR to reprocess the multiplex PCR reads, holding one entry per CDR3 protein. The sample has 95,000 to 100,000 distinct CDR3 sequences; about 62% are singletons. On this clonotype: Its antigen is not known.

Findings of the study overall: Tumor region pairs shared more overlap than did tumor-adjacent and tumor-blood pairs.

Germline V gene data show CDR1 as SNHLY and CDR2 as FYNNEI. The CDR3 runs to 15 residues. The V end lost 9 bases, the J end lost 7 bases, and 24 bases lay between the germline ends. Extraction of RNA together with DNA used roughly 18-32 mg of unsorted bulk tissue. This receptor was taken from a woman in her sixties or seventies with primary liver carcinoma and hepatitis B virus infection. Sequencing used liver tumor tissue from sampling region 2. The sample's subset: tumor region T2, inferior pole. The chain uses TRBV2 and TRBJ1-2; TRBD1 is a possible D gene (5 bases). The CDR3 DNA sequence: TGTGCCAGGACGGATGGGGACCTGTTGGTGGCTGGCTACACCTTC. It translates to CARTDGDLLVAGYTF.